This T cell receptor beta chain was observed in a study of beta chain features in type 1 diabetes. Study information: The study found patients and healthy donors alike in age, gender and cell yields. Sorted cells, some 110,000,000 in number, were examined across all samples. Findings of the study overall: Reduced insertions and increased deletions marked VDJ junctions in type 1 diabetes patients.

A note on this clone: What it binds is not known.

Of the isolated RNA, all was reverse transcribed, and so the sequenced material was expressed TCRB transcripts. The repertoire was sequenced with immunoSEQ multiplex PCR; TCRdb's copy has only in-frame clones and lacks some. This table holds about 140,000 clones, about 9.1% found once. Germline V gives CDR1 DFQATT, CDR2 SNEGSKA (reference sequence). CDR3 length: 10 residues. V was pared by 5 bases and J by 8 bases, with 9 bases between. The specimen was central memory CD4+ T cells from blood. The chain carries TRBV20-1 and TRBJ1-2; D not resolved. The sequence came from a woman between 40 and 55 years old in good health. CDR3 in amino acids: CSADSRGYTF. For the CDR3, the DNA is TGCAGTGCTGACTCAAGAGGCTACACCTTC.